One and the same sample provided the 3 T cell receptor beta chains below, sequenced in a study of neoadjuvant anti-PD-1 for oral cavity cancer. Libraries were prepared by immunoSEQ multiplex PCR; TCRdb keeps only in-frame clonotypes and omits some of them. The table lists around 14,000 clones, 65% to 75% of them singletons, with under 3% in the top ten. Time point meaning: after neoadjuvant nivolumab, at surgical resection. This specimen was PBMCs, taken after nivolumab (anti-PD-1) treatment. The source of these receptors is a person aged 35-79 years with oral cavity squamous cell carcinoma.

The chain couples TRBV7-9 to TRBJ2-3; the match to TRBD1 covers 8 bases. The germline gives CDR1 SEHNR, CDR2 FQNEAQ (reference sequence). The ends lost 0 bases at V and 3 bases at J; junction bases unmatched: 8. This CDR3 region has 17 residues. The chain's CDR3 is CASSLARAGGFTDTQYF. In nucleotides, the CDR3 is TGTGCCAGCAGCTTAGCGCGGGCAGGGGGCTTTACAGATACGCAGTATTTT. Full variable domain (rest looked up from reference TRBV7-9 and TRBJ2-3): DTGVSQNPRHKITKRGQNVTFRCDPISEHNRLYWYRQTLGQGPEFLTYFQNEAQLEKSRLLSDRFSAERPKGSFSTLEIQRTEQGDSAMYLCASSLARAGGFTDTQYFGPGTRLTVL.

This clone is categorized as medium-sized. This sequence joins TRBV7-8 and TRBJ2-2, with D tentatively TRBD1 (5 bases). Germline V gene lookup returns CDR1 SGHVS and CDR2 FQNEAQ. The V end lost 2 bases, the J end lost 5 bases, and 12 bases lay between the germline ends. The CDR3 totals 15 residues. For the CDR3, the DNA is TGTGCCAGCAGCTTAATCCAGGGCCCTACCGGGGAGCTGTTTTTT. Translation gives CASSLIQGPTGELFF.

This clone occurred a few times. The J gene is TRBJ2-4, the V gene TRBV28, with a weak D call TRBD2 (5 bases). This CDR3 is 17 amino acids long. V gave up 3 bases and J gave up 0 bases, with 15 bases separating them. CDR1 and CDR2 from the germline V gene are MDHEN and SYDVKM. The CDR3 sequence is CASSLAPKRQAKNIQYF. CDR3 bases: TGTGCCAGCAGTTTGGCTCCGAAGCGGCAAGCCAAAAACATTCAGTACTTC.